The clone carrying this TCR beta chain showed up just a few times. Every donor provided roughly 10 milliliters of peripheral blood. Using a J-beta primer mix together with a sample-barcoded 5' primer, a second PCR was run for about 7 to 12 cycles. From the 5' RACE reads, TCRdb called clonotypes with MiXCR, one entry per CDR3 protein. The sample comprises 1.5 million to 2 million distinct CDR3 sequences, 40% to 55% of which are singletons, and less than 2.5% rests with the top ten. This record comes from a study of blood T cells in healthy people across ages. For the study at large: When template switching was applied, about one barcoded beta molecule was captured per two T cells.

Trimming shortened V by 4 bases and J by 4 bases, and 22 bases separated the two germline ends. From germline, CDR1 is LGHNA and CDR2 YSLEER. This CDR3 has 17 amino acids. V usage is TRBV4-3 and J usage is TRBJ1-2, with D uncertain. The sample taken for sequencing was blood. The TCR sequence derives from a middle-aged woman in good health. The CDR3 loop is CASSLFQSSPSGYGYTF. The CDR3 DNA follows: TGCGCCAGCAGCCTATTTCAATCTTCGCCCAGTGGCTATGGCTACACCTTC.